A single T cell receptor (beta chain) is shown here with its context. Clones were sequenced by immunoSEQ multiplex PCR, and TCRdb holds only the in-frame ones, with some missing. The data contain tens of thousands of clones, just over 90% of them singletons. This CDR3 is 16 amino acids long. The germline V gene has CDR1 ENHRY and CDR2 SYGVKD. Trimming removed 7 bases from V and 4 bases from J; junction bases left unmatched: 11. This entry is derived from a study of blood T cell repertoires in COVID-19. Study context: From T cells, B-cell-depleted T cells, or PBMCs came the material, which was cDNA or gDNA.

The material sequenced was peripheral blood. The receptor was isolated from a human donor in a cohort sampled during active COVID-19. V usage is TRBV10-3 and J usage is TRBJ2-2; 8 bases are a match to TRBD2. The CDR3 DNA is TGTGCCATCAACGGGGGGGAGGGCCTACTCACCGGGGAGCTGTTTTTT. This sequence encodes CAINGGEGLLTGELFF.